This TCR beta chain was recorded in a study of T cells after yellow fever vaccination (dated by TCRdb to between 2018 and 2020). About the investigation overall: Libraries from fractions with low cell numbers were prepared with the SMART-Seq v4 Ultra Low Input RNA kit. The cohort comprised two healthy male donors, one aged 18 to 29 and one aged 30 to 40 years. To follow T-cell clones before and after both primary and booster YFV17D yellow fever vaccination, bulk TCR alpha and beta repertoires underwent longitudinal sequencing. Blood was collected at multiple timepoints before and after primary and secondary immunization, and bulk PBMC replicates and cell subsets were isolated.

Synthesis of TCR cDNA relied on 5'RACE template switching, a step that introduced a universal primer site along with unique molecular identifiers. Priming of cDNA synthesis was performed from both the TCR alpha and TCR beta constant segments. Two PCR steps were used to amplify libraries, with sample barcodes and sequencing adapters being added in the second step. Libraries were sequenced on Illumina HiSeq 2500 (2x100 bp) or NovaSeq (2x150 bp). As for the original processing: MIGEC was used to demultiplex reads and collapse the reads into UMI consensus sequences, and MiXCR was used for V(D)J alignment. Vaccine-responding clonotypes were identified with edgeR using replicate PBMC samples, with FDR below 0.01 and a log2 fold change above 5 up to day 15 being required. Bulk clonotypes were assigned CD4 or CD8 identity according to which sequenced CD4 or CD8 repertoire held them at higher abundance. TCRdb applied fastp at Q25 and MiXCR to the public reads, then kept only in-frame beta chains. Merged by CDR3 protein, the rows form single entries marked with the most common genes and DNA. In this record, the V and J calls reflect TCRdb's handling and not the investigators' own analysis. The sample profile shows 250,000 or so distinct CDR3 sequences; about 7% of them were found once. The ten largest clones capture around 0.9% of the sample.

This clonotype occurred a few times. Its antigen specificity is not known. The sample holds no much larger clone one base away, and base qualities are not on file. The treatment or condition label corresponds to: live attenuated yellow fever vaccine strain. PBMCs were isolated from peripheral blood using a standard Ficoll-Paque protocol. Dynabeads CD4 and CD8 positive selection kits were used to isolate the CD4 and CD8 T-cell fractions. RNA was extracted with TriZol from bulk PBMCs, CD4 and CD8 fractions, and dextramer-positive and dextramer-negative fractions. Overall study outcomes, separate from this receptor: Compared with the primary T-cell response, the secondary T-cell response was faster but weaker, reaching its peak on day 5 rather than on day 15. Most clones expanded after primary vaccination were re-detected after the booster (approximately 96% of CD4 and approximately 88% of CD8), suggesting broad memory maintenance. Computational filtering was required because FACS-sorted repertoires could contain abundant contaminating clonotypes from the bulk population. The study included only a couple of donors, which limits how far the findings can be generalized. A small share of clonotypes occurred in both CD4 and CD8 compartments, likely arising from convergent recombination.

The V and J ends are trimmed by 4 bases and 0 bases, leaving 4 bases between them. CDR1 MGHDK and CDR2 SYGVNS were looked up in the germline V gene. The CDR3 measures 14 amino acids from cysteine to phenylalanine. CDR3 DNA only is kept here, 42 bases in frame from base 1. The chain employs TRBV25-1 and TRBJ2-6, with the D segment identity uncertain. This sample comprised CD4+ T cells sorted from PBMCs, obtained 15 days after the yellow fever booster vaccination. The source of this sequence is a man under 40 who received the YFV17D yellow fever vaccine. The DNA sequence is given as TGTGCCAGCAGTGGATACTCTGGGGCCAACGTCCTGACTTTC. Protein translation: CASSGYSGANVLTF.